This T cell receptor beta chain is from a study of response to subunit inactivated influenza vaccine. Study observations and caveats: Authors suggested each seasonal influenza vaccination recruits few new T cells.

Using its own MiXCR run on the RT-PCR reads, TCRdb lists one record per CDR3 protein. The data hold 500,000 to 600,000 distinct CDR3 sequences, with approximately 12% observed a single time. V shed 4 bases and J shed 1 base, with 13 bases lying between them. The CDR3 totals 16 residues. Germline V gene lookup returns CDR1 LGHNA and CDR2 YSLEER. About this clonotype itself: What it binds is not known.

This sample comprised PBMCs from blood, obtained on the day of vaccination. This TCR was sampled from a man in his forties or fifties who received an inactivated influenza vaccine. V and J are TRBV4-3 and TRBJ2-2, with no clear D. CDR3 in amino acids: CASSRATTVNTGELFF. The CDR3 nucleotides are TGCGCCAGCAGCCGGGCTACTACAGTGAACACCGGGGAGCTGTTTTTT.